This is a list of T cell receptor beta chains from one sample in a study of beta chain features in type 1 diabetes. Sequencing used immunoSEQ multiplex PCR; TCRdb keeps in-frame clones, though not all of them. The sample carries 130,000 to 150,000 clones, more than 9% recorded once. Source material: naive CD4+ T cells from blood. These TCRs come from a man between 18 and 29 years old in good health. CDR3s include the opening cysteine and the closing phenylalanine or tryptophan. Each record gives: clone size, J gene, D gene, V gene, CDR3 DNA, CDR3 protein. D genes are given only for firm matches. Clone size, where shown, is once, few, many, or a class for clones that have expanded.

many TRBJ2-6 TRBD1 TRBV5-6 TGTGCCAGCAGGTTACAGGGGGCTGGGGCCAACGTCCTGACTTTC CASRLQGAGANVLTF
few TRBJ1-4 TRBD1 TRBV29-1 TGCAGCGCAACCCGGGACAGGGGGTCTAATGAAAAACTGTTTTTT CSATRDRGSNEKLFF
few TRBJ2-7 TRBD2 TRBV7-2 TGTGCCAGCAGCGGAGGACTAGCGGGGACCTACGAGCAGTACTTC CASSGGLAGTYEQYF
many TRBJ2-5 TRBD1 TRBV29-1 TGCAGCTCGGGACAGGCAACTAAAGAGACCCAGTACTTC CSSGQATKETQYF
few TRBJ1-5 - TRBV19 TGTGCCAGTAGTAGGCTTAATCAGCCCCAGCATTTT CASSRLNQPQHF
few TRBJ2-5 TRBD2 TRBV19 TGTGCCAGTAGTTCTAGCGGGGGCCCCGGGGAAGAGACCCAGTACTTC CASSSSGGPGEETQYF
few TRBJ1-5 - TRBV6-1 TGTGCCAGCAGTCCGGGGGGAGAGAGCAATCAGCCCCAGCATTTT CASSPGGESNQPQHF
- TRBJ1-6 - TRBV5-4 TGTGCCAGCACCCATAGGTCAGGGGTTACACCCCTCCACTTT CASTHRSGVTPLHF
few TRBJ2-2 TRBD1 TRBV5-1 TGCGCCAGCAGCTTCGGACAGGGGGCCGGGGAGCTGTTTTTT CASSFGQGAGELFF
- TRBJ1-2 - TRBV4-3 TGCGCCAGCAGCCAAGTCCGTAGTTTCTATGGCTACACCTTC CASSQVRSFYGYTF
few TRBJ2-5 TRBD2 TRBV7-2 TGTGCCAGCAGCGGACTAGCGGAGAAAGAGACCCAGTACTTC CASSGLAEKETQYF
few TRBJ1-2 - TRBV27 TGTGCCAGCAGTTTGTCACAGGACCACGCTAACTATGGCTACACCTTC CASSLSQDHANYGYTF
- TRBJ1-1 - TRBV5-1 TGCGCCAGCAGCTTGGGGACAGCGAACACTGAAGCTTTCTTT CASSLGTANTEAFF
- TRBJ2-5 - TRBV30 TGTGCCTTGACGACAGCAGAGACCCAGTACTTC CALTTAETQYF
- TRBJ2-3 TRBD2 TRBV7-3 TGTGCCAGCAGCGAGGGACTAGCGGGGAGCACAGATACGCAGTATTTT CASSEGLAGSTDTQYF
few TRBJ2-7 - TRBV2 TGTGCCAGCAGCGATCGGGACTTTTCGAACGAGCAGTACTTC CASSDRDFSNEQYF
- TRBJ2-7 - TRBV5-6 TGTGCCAGCAGCTTACCAGGGGCGGCGTCCGAGCAGTACTTC CASSLPGAASEQYF
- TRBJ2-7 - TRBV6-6 TGTGCCAGCAGTGCTGACAGGTCCTACGAGCAGTACTTC CASSADRSYEQYF
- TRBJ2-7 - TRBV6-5 TGTGCCAGCAGTTACCGGGGGTACAGCGAGCAGTACTTC CASSYRGYSEQYF
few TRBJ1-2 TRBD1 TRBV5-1 TGCGCCAGCAGCTTGGGGCAGGGGGACGGCTACACCTTC CASSLGQGDGYTF
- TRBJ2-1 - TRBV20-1 TGCAGTGCTAGGCCCACTGGTGAGCAGTTCTTC CSARPTGEQFF
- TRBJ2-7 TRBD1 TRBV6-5 TGTGCCAGCAGAAGGGACAGGGTAGTCTCTCTCGAGCAGTACTTC CASRRDRVVSLEQYF
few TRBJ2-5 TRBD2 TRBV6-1 TGTGCCAGCAGTGTTGGGGGGGAGCAGTACTTC CASSVGGEQYF
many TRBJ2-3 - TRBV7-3 TGTGCCAGCAGCTTAACGGCCACAGATACGCAGTATTTT CASSLTATDTQYF
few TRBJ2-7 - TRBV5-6 TGTGCCAGCAGCTTCGAGTACGAGCAGTACTTC CASSFEYEQYF
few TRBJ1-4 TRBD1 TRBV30 TGTGCCTGGAGCGGACAGGGGGCTGAGGAAAAACTGTTTTTT CAWSGQGAEEKLFF
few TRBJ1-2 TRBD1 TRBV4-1 TGCGCCAGCAGCCAAGGGGACAGGGAAAATGGCTACACCTTC CASSQGDRENGYTF
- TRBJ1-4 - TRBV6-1 TGTGCCAGTAAAGACAGTCTTCCTGAAAAACTGTTTTTT CASKDSLPEKLFF
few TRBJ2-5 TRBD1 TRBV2 TGTGCCACCCAGGGACAGGACCAAGAGACCCAGTACTTC CATQGQDQETQYF
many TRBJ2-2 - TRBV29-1 TGCAGCGTAGAAACAACCGGGGAGCTGTTTTTT CSVETTGELFF
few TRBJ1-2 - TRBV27 TGTGCCAGCAGTTTATCCGGGGGAGACTATGGCTACACCTTC CASSLSGGDYGYTF
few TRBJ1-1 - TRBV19 TGTGCCAGTAGACCGGGAAACACTGAAGCTTTCTTT CASRPGNTEAFF
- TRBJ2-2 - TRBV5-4 TGTGCCAGCAGCTTGGTCGGGGTCACCGGGGAGCTGTTTTTT CASSLVGVTGELFF
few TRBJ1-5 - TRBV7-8 TGTGCCAGCAGCTTATCGCAACGGGAGAATCAGCCCCAGCATTTT CASSLSQRENQPQHF
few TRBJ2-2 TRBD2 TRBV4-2 TGTGCCAGCAGCCAATTATCGACTAGCGGGGGCACCGGGGAGCTGTTTTTT CASSQLSTSGGTGELFF
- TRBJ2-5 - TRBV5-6 TGTGCCACCCATCGAGGGAGCCAAGAGGCCCAGTACTTC CATHRGSQEAQYF
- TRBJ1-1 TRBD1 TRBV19 TGTGCCAGTAGGGTGGACAGGGTAAACACTGAAGCTTTCTTT CASRVDRVNTEAFF
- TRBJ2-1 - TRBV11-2 TGTGCCAGCAGCGCCTCGGACTTGGTTGAGCAGTTCTTC CASSASDLVEQFF
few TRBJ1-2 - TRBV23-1 TGCGCCAGCAGTCAATCCTGGGGGGGTTTTAACTATGGCTACACCTTC CASSQSWGGFNYGYTF
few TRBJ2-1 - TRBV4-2 TGTGCCAGCAGCCAAGATCCCAGCGGGCCCTACAATGAGCAGTTCTTC CASSQDPSGPYNEQFF
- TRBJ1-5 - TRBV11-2 TGTGCCAGCAGCTTAGACAGGGGTGGCAATCAGCCCCAGCATTTT CASSLDRGGNQPQHF
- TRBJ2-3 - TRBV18 TGTGCCAGCTCACCGCGGACAGCTAGCACAGATACGCAGTATTTT CASSPRTASTDTQYF
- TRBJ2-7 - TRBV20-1 TGCAGTGCACTGTCCGAGCAGTACTTC CSALSEQYF
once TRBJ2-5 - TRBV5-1 TGCGCCAGCAGCTTGTTGTCCGGGGAGACCCAGTACTTC CASSLLSGETQYF
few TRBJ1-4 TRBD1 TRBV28 TGTGCCAGCAACAACGCGGGGACAGGGCGTGAAAAACTGTTTTTT CASNNAGTGREKLFF
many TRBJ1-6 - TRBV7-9 TGTGCCAGCAGCCAGCGGGTCGCGGAGAATTCACCCCTCCACTTT CASSQRVAENSPLHF
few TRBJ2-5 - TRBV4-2 TGTGCCAGCAGCCAAGCAGGGCGGGAGACCCAGTACTTC CASSQAGRETQYF
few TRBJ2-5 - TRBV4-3 TGCGCCAGCAGCCCAAGCCCCCAAGAGACCCAGTACTTC CASSPSPQETQYF
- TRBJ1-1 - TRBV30 TGTGCCTGGAACCGTTATTTGGGGGCGACGAACACTGAAGCTTTCTTT CAWNRYLGATNTEAFF
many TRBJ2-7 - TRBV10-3 TGTGCCATCAGTGAGGTCAGGGCTTACGAGCAGTACTTC CAISEVRAYEQYF
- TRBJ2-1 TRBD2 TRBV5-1 TGCGCCAGCAGCTCGACTACCATAGCGGGGGGGCAAAATGAGCAGTTCTTC CASSSTTIAGGQNEQFF
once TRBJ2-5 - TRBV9 TGTGCCAGCAGCTTACGGGGGGCTCAAGAGACCCAGTACTTC CASSLRGAQETQYF
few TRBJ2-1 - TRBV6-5 TGTGCCAGCAGTTACGGGGGGGCCGTGGATAAGAATGAGCAGTTCTTC CASSYGGAVDKNEQFF
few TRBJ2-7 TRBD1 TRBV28 TGTGCCAGCAAACCCGGGACAGGGGCGATCGGGCAGTACTTC CASKPGTGAIGQYF
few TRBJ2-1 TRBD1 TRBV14 TGTGCCAGCAGCCAGATGGGACAGCGTTTGAGTGAGCAGTTCTTC CASSQMGQRLSEQFF
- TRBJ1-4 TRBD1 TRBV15 TGTGCCACCAGCAGAGTCACAGGGGAACTGTTTTTT CATSRVTGELFF
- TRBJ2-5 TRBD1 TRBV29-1 TGCAGCGTTGGACAGGGGCTTGGGGAGACCCAGTACTTC CSVGQGLGETQYF
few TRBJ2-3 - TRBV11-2 TGTGCCAGCAGCTTAGGGCAGGGTTGGGATACGCAGTATTTT CASSLGQGWDTQYF
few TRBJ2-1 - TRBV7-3 TGTGCCAGCAGCTTAATAGGGGGTGTCAATGAGCAGTTCTTC CASSLIGGVNEQFF